This T cell receptor (beta chain) came from a study of T cell responses to AZD1222 COVID-19 vaccine. J was trimmed by 2 bases and V by 0 bases; bases with no gene match: 3. Looked up from germline, CDR1 is SGHRS and CDR2 is YFSETQ. CDR3 length equals 16 residues. The repertoire was sequenced with immunoSEQ multiplex PCR; TCRdb's copy has only in-frame clones and lacks some. The table shows about 92,000 clones, with under 90% occurring only once. The sequence was collected from an adult in good health. This specimen was peripheral blood, taken on day 0 of AZD1222 vaccination. V usage is TRBV5-1 and J usage is TRBJ1-4; 8 bases map to TRBD1. The DNA of the CDR3 is TGCGCCAGCAGCTTGGGTGGGACAGGCACTAATGAAAAACTGTTTTTT. Protein sequence: CASSLGGTGTNEKLFF. Supplemented by reference TRBV5-1 and TRBJ1-4, the full variable domain reads KAGVTQTPRYLIKTRGQQVTLSCSPISGHRSVSWYQQTPGQGLQFLFEYFSETQRNKGNFPGRFSGRQFSNSRSEMNVSTLELGDSALYLCASSLGGTGTNEKLFFGSGTQLSVL.